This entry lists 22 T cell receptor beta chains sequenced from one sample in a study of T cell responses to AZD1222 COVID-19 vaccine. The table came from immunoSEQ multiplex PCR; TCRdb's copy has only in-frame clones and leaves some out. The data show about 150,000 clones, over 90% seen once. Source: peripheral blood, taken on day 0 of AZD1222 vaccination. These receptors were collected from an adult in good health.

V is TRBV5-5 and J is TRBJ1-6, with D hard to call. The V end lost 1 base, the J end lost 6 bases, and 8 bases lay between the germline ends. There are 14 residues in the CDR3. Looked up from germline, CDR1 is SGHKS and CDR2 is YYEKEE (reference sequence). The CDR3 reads CASSLIHRNSPLHF. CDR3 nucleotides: TGTGCCAGCAGCTTGATACACCGTAATTCACCCCTCCACTTT.

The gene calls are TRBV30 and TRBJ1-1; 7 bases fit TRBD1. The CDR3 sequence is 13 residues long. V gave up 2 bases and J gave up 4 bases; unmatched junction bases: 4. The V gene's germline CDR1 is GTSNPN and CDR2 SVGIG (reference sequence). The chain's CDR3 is CAWSSNRGTEAFF. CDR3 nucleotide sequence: TGTGCCTGGAGTTCGAACAGGGGCACTGAAGCTTTCTTT.

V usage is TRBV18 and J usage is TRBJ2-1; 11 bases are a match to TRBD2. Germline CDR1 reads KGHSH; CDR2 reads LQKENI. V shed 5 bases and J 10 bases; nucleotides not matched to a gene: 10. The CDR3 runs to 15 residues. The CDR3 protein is CASSSTSGRGGEQFF. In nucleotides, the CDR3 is TGTGCCAGCTCATCAACTAGCGGGAGAGGTGGAGAGCAGTTCTTC. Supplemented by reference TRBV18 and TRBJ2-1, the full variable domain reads NAGVMQNPRHLVRRRGQEARLRCSPMKGHSHVYWYRQLPEEGLKFMVYLQKENIIDESGMPKERFSAEFPKEGPSILRIQQVVRGDSAAYFCASSSTSGRGGEQFFGPGTRLTVL.

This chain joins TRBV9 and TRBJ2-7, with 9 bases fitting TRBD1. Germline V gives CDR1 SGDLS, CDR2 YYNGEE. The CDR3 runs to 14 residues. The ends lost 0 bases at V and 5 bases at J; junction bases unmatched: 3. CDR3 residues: CASSVGTGVHEQYF. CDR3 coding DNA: TGTGCCAGCAGCGTAGGGACAGGGGTCCACGAGCAGTACTTC.

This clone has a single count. The CDR3 nucleotides read TGTGCCAGCAGTGAATACGGCAGACGTAATGAAAAACTGTTTTTT. This codes for CASSEYGRRNEKLFF. This sequence joins TRBV25-1 and TRBJ1-4; D call uncertain. V was cut by 0 bases and J by 4 bases, with 9 bases left in between. CDR1 and CDR2 from the germline V gene are MGHDK and SYGVNS. The CDR3 is 15 residues long.

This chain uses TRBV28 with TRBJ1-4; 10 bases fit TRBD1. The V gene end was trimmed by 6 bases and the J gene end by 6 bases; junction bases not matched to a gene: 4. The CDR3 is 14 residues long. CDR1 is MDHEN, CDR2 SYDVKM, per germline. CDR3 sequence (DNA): TGTGCCAGCAGGACAGGGGGCGGGGATGAAAAACTGTTTTTT. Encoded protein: CASRTGGGDEKLFF.

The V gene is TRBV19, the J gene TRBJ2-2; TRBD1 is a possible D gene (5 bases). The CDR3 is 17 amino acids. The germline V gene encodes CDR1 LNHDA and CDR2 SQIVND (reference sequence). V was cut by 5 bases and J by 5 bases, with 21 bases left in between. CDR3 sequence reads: CASSLIQGYMRTGELFF. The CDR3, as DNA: TGTGCCAGTAGTCTTATCCAGGGTTACATGAGGACCGGGGAGCTGTTTTTT.

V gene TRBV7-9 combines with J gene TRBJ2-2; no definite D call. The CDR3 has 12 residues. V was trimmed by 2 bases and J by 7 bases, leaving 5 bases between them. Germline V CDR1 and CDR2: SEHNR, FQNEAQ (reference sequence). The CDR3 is CASSLSGGELFF. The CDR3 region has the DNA TGTGCCAGCAGCTTATCCGGCGGGGAGCTGTTTTTT.

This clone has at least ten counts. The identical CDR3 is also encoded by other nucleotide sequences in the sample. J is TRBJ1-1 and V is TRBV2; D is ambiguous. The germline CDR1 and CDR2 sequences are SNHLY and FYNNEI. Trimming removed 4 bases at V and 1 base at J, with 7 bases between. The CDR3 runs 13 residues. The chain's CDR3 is CASSGQRNTEAFF. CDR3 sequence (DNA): TGTGCCAGCAGTGGGCAGAGGAACACTGAAGCTTTCTTT. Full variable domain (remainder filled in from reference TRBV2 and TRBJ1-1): EPEVTQTPSHQVTQMGQEVILRCVPISNHLYFYWYRQILGQKVEFLVSFYNNEISEKSEIFDDQFSVERPDGSNFTLKIRSTKLEDSAMYFCASSGQRNTEAFFGQGTRLTVV.

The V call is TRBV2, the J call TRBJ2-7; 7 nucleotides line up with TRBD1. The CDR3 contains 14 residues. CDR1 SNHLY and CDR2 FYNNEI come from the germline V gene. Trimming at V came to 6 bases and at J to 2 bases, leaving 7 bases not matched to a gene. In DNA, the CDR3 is TGTGCCAGCAGGGGGACAGTCTTGGCCTACGAGCAGTACTTC. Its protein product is CASRGTVLAYEQYF.

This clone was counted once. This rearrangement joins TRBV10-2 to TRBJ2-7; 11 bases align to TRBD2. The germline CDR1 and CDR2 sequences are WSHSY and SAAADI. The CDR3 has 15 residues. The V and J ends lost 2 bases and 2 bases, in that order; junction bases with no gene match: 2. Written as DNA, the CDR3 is TGCGCCAGCAGTGAGCCGACTAGCGGGACCTACGAGCAGTACTTC. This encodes CASSEPTSGTYEQYF.

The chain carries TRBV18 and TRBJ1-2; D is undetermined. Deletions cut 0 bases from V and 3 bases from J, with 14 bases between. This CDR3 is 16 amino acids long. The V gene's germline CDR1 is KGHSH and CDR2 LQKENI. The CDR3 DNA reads TGTGCCAGCTCACCACCGAGACCCGGAGGTTACTATGGCTACACCTTC. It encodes CASSPPRPGGYYGYTF.

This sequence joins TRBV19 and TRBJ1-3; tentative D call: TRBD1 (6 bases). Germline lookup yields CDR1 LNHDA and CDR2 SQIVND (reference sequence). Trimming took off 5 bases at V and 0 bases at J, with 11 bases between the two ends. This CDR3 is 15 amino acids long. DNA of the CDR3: TGTGCCAGTAGTTCGCAGGGGATCTCTGGAAACACCATATATTTT. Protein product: CASSSQGISGNTIYF.

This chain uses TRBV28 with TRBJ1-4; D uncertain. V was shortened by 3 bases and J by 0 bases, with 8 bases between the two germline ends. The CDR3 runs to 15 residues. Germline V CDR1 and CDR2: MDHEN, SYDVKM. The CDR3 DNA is TGTGCCAGCAGTTTTTGGAGACCAACTAATGAAAAACTGTTTTTT. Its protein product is CASSFWRPTNEKLFF. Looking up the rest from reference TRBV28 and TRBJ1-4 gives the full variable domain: DVKVTQSSRYLVKRTGEKVFLECVQDMDHENMFWYRQDPGLGLRLIYFSYDVKMKEKGDIPEGYSVSREKKERFSLILESASTNQTSMYLCASSFWRPTNEKLFFGSGTQLSVL.

Here the CDR3 DNA reads TGTGCCAGCAGTTTAACGGGCGCGACGTACAATGAGCAGTTCTTC. As protein: CASSLTGATYNEQFF. V and J are TRBV6-6 and TRBJ2-1; no clear D. Trimming stripped 4 bases from V and 4 bases from J, with 14 bases between. The CDR3 covers 15 residues. In germline, CDR1 is MNHNY, CDR2 SVGAGI (reference sequence).

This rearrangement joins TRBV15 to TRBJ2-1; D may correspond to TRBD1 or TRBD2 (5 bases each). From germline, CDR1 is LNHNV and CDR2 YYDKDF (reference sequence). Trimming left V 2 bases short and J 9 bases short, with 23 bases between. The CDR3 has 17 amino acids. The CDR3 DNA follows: TGTGCCACCAGCAGAATCCTGGGACGTCATCCCTGGGGTGAGCAGTTCTTC. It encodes CATSRILGRHPWGEQFF.

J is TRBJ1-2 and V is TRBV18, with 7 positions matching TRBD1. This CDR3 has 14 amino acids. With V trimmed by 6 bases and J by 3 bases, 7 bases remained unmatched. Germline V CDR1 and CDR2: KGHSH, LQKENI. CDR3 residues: CASSHRDSHYGYTF. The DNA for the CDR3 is TGTGCCAGCTCTCACCGGGACAGCCACTATGGCTACACCTTC. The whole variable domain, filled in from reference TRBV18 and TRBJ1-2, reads NAGVMQNPRHLVRRRGQEARLRCSPMKGHSHVYWYRQLPEEGLKFMVYLQKENIIDESGMPKERFSAEFPKEGPSILRIQQVVRGDSAAYFCASSHRDSHYGYTFGSGTRLTVV.

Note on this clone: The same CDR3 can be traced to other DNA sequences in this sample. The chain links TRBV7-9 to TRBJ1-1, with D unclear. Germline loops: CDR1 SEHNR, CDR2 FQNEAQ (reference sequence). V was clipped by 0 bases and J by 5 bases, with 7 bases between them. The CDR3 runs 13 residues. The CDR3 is CASSLARGTEAFF. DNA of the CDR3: TGTGCCAGCAGCTTAGCGCGGGGTACTGAAGCTTTCTTT.

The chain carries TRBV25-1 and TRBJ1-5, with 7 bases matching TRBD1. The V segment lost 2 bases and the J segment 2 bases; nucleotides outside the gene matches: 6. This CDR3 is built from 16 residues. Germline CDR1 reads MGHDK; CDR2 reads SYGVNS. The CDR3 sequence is CASSEETGEGNQPQHF. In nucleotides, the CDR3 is TGTGCCAGCAGTGAAGAAACAGGGGAAGGCAATCAGCCCCAGCATTTT.

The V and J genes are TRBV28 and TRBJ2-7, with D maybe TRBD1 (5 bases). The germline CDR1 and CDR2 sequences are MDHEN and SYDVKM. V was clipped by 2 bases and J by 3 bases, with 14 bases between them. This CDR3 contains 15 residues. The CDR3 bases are TGTGCCAGCAGTTTAACCCCGGACACCGACTACGAGCAGTACTTC. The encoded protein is CASSLTPDTDYEQYF.

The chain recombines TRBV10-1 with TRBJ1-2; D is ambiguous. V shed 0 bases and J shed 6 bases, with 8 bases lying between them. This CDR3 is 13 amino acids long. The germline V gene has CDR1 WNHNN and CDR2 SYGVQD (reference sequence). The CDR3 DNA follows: TGCGCCAGCAGTGAGTCGCGGAGTAATGGCTACACCTTC. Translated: CASSESRSNGYTF.

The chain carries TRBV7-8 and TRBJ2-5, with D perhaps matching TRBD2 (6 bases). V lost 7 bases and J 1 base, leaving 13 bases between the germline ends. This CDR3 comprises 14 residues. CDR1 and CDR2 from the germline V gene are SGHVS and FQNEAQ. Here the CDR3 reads CASNPGTFQETQYF. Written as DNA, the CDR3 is TGTGCCAGCAATCCCGGGACTTTCCAAGAGACCCAGTACTTC.